The sequence of this T cell receptor (beta chain) was determined in a study of blood T cell repertoires in COVID-19. The table came from immunoSEQ multiplex PCR; TCRdb's copy has only in-frame clones and leaves some out. This sample carries about half a million clones, approximately 85% of them seen once, and the ten largest clones take about 3%. The CDR3 extends over 16 amino acids. The ends were cut back, 0 bases at V and 5 bases at J, with 14 bases in the middle. From germline, CDR1 is MNHEY and CDR2 SVGAGI. This chain links TRBV6-5 with TRBJ1-3, with D perhaps TRBD1 (6 bases). The clonotype was recovered from a human donor in a cohort sampled during active COVID-19. Sequencing was performed on peripheral blood. CDR3: CASSYSRDTRRNTIYF. The CDR3 nucleotides are TGTGCCAGCAGTTACTCGAGGGACACCCGGCGAAACACCATATATTTT.